Presented here are 23 T cell receptor beta chains from one specimen sequenced in a study of T cell responses to AZD1222 COVID-19 vaccine. Method: immunoSEQ multiplex PCR; TCRdb's copy keeps in-frame clones and lacks some. Among around 160,000 clones listed, 90% to 95% were seen once. Sequencing was performed on peripheral blood, taken on day 0 of AZD1222 vaccination. All receptors come from an adult in good health.

The chain is built from TRBV18 and TRBJ1-1; D is possibly TRBD1 (6 bases). The CDR3 contains 13 residues. Germline V lookup: CDR1 KGHSH, CDR2 LQKENI. V lost 6 bases to trimming and J lost 3 bases, with 11 bases between them. The CDR3 sequence is CASSPRGDTEAFF. The DNA for the CDR3 is TGTGCCAGCTCCCCAAGGGGGGACACTGAAGCTTTCTTT.

V gene TRBV27 combines with J gene TRBJ2-7, with TRBD2 as a possible D gene (5 bases). The ends were cut back, 3 bases at V and 1 base at J, with 13 bases in the middle. The CDR3 has 15 amino acids. CDR1 MNHEY and CDR2 SMNVEV come from the germline V gene (reference sequence). The CDR3 here is CASSFARGESYEQYF. The CDR3 DNA reads TGTGCCAGCAGTTTCGCCCGGGGAGAATCCTACGAGCAGTACTTC.

The chain recombines TRBV4-3 with TRBJ1-5; no clear D. The V gene lost 6 bases and the J gene lost 4 bases, with 19 bases spanning the gap. Germline values: CDR1 LGHNA, CDR2 YSLEER. The CDR3 is made up of 16 amino acids. CDR3 residues: CASSLHVTDQNQPQHF. CDR3 nucleotides: TGCGCCAGCAGTCTTCATGTCACGGATCAGAATCAGCCCCAGCATTTT.

V is TRBV19 and J is TRBJ1-1; perhaps TRBD1 as D (5 bases). CDR3 length: 12 residues. V dropped 1 base and J dropped 11 bases, with 11 bases sitting between them. From germline, CDR1 is LNHDA and CDR2 SQIVND (reference sequence). As DNA, the CDR3 is TGTGCCAGTAGTATAGGGCAGGGAAGGGCTTTCTTT. Protein sequence: CASSIGQGRAFF.

The gene calls are TRBV5-4 and TRBJ1-4, with D possibly TRBD1 on 6 matching bases. The CDR3 has 14 amino acids. Trimming shortened V by 4 bases and J by 7 bases, and 14 bases separated the two germline ends. Germline V CDR1 and CDR2: SGHNT, YYREEE (reference sequence). The CDR3: CASSRRGGGEKLFF. For the CDR3, the DNA is TGTGCCAGCAGCCGGCGGGGGGGCGGTGAAAAACTGTTTTTT. The whole variable domain, filled in from reference TRBV5-4 and TRBJ1-4, reads ETGVTQSPTHLIKTRGQQVTLRCSSQSGHNTVSWYQQALGQGPQFIFQYYREEENGRGNFPPRFSGLQFPNYSSELNVNALELDDSALYLCASSRRGGGEKLFFGSGTQLSVL.

V gene TRBV18 combines with J gene TRBJ2-5; TRBD2 is a possible D gene (6 bases). This CDR3 has 13 residues. The V gene lost 6 bases and the J gene lost 3 bases, with 11 bases spanning the gap. Germline V gene sequence: CDR1 KGHSH, CDR2 LQKENI. This CDR3 is CASSPPGEETQYF. The DNA for the CDR3 is TGTGCCAGCTCCCCTCCGGGGGAAGAGACCCAGTACTTC.

V usage is TRBV27 and J usage is TRBJ2-1; possible D gene TRBD2, 5 bases. V was clipped by 4 bases and J by 13 bases, with 14 bases between them. This CDR3 is built from 12 residues. The germline V gene has CDR1 MNHEY and CDR2 SMNVEV (reference sequence). The CDR3 DNA reads TGTGCCAGCAGTTACTTAAGCGGATCACAGTTCTTC. This sequence encodes CASSYLSGSQFF.

This clone was detected only once. The CDR3 coding sequence is TGCAGCGTTTTCCCCCCGGGAGAGACCCAGTACTTC. Encoded protein: CSVFPPGETQYF. The rearrangement links TRBV29-1 to TRBJ2-5; D ambiguous. Trimming shortened V by 5 bases and J by 4 bases, and 11 bases separated the two germline ends. The CDR3 consists of 12 residues. Germline assignment: CDR1 SQVTM and CDR2 ANQGSEA.

This clone was seen only a few times. The V call is TRBV15, the J call TRBJ1-5; a weak D match, TRBD1 (5 bases). Germline V gene lookup returns CDR1 LNHNV and CDR2 YYDKDF (reference sequence). Trimming left V 1 base short and J 7 bases short, with 17 bases between. The CDR3 is 16 residues long. The CDR3 loop reads CATSRGFGGFGQPQHF. CDR3 coding DNA: TGTGCCACCAGCAGAGGTTTTGGGGGGTTCGGGCAGCCCCAGCATTTT.

The rearrangement uses TRBV19 and TRBJ1-5; D possibly corresponds to TRBD1 (5 bases). Germline CDR1 is LNHDA and CDR2 is SQIVND (reference sequence). The CDR3 has 15 residues. The V and J ends lost 6 bases and 2 bases respectively, with 14 bases between them. Here the CDR3 reads CASRRGRDGNQPQHF. The CDR3 DNA reads TGTGCCAGTAGGAGGGGAAGGGATGGCAATCAGCCCCAGCATTTT.

CDR3 amino acids: CASSSGNEQFF. The CDR3 DNA follows: TGTGCCAGTTCTAGCGGCAATGAGCAGTTCTTC. The chain is built from TRBV2 and TRBJ2-1; the match to TRBD2 covers 7 bases. Trimming at V came to 9 bases and at J to 6 bases, leaving 2 bases not matched to a gene. The CDR3 totals 11 residues. Per germline, CDR1 SNHLY and CDR2 FYNNEI.

The rearrangement uses TRBV20-1 and TRBJ2-1; D is perhaps TRBD1 (6 bases). V lost 5 bases and J lost 10, with 12 bases in between. This CDR3 spans 11 amino acids. The germline V gene has CDR1 DFQATT and CDR2 SNEGSKA (reference sequence). CDR3 amino acids: CSAQDSWEQFF. The CDR3 bases are TGCAGTGCTCAGGACAGTTGGGAGCAGTTCTTC.

This rearrangement joins TRBV7-2 to TRBJ2-7; tentative D call: TRBD2 (6 bases). V gave up 5 bases and J gave up 2 bases, with 10 bases separating them. This CDR3 has 13 residues. Germline-derived CDR1 and CDR2 are SGHTA and FQGNSA. CDR3 protein: CASSSGQTYEQYF. CDR3 in DNA: TGTGCCAGCAGCAGCGGGCAGACCTACGAGCAGTACTTC.

In DNA, the CDR3 is TGTGCCACCAGCAGTTCCCTAGCGGGGGGCTACGAGCAGTACTTC. It is translated as CATSSSLAGGYEQYF. The genes are TRBV15 and TRBJ2-7, with 11 bases aligning to TRBD2. Germline V gives CDR1 LNHNV, CDR2 YYDKDF (reference sequence). The V and J ends lost 3 bases and 3 bases, in that order; junction bases with no gene match: 4. This CDR3 has 15 residues. The full variable domain, completed using reference TRBV15 and TRBJ2-7, is DAMVIQNPRYQVTQFGKPVTLSCSQTLNHNVMYWYQQKSSQAPKLLFHYYDKDFNNEADTPDNFQSRRPNTSFCFLDIRSPGLGDTAMYLCATSSSLAGGYEQYFGPGTRLTVT.

This chain links TRBV5-6 with TRBJ1-2, with D unclear. This CDR3 spans 15 amino acids. The V gene lost 2 bases and the J gene lost 2 bases, with 13 bases spanning the gap. Germline CDR1 and CDR2: SGHDT and YYEEEE. The CDR3 reads CASSFKGLINYGYTF. CDR3 in DNA: TGTGCCAGCAGCTTTAAAGGCCTAATCAACTATGGCTACACCTTC.

The chain uses TRBV3-1 (or the pseudogene TRBV3-2) and TRBJ1-5; no firm D call. Trimming pared 2 bases from V and 6 bases from J, leaving 5 bases between. Germline lookup yields CDR1 LGHDT and CDR2 YNNKEL (reference sequence). This CDR3 spans 12 amino acids. CDR3 nucleotide sequence: TGTGCCAGCAGCCAAACCGGTCAGCCCCAGCATTTT. The encoded protein is CASSQTGQPQHF.

The gene calls are TRBV7-3 and TRBJ2-7, with 8 bases that match TRBD2. The germline V gene encodes CDR1 SGHTA and CDR2 FQGTGA. The length of the CDR3 is 15 residues. With 5 bases clipped from V and 3 bases from J, the junction kept 9 bases outside the gene matches. The CDR3 protein is CASSPGLAGYYEQYF. CDR3 sequence (DNA): TGTGCCAGCAGCCCCGGACTAGCTGGCTACTACGAGCAGTACTTC.

This clone was recorded once. J is TRBJ1-2 and V is TRBV4-2; D call uncertain. CDR1 LGHNA and CDR2 YNFKEQ come from the germline V gene. With 0 bases removed from V and 5 bases from J, the gap between germline ends came to 7 bases. CDR3 length: 13 residues. CDR3 loop: CASSQELRYGYTF. Here the CDR3 DNA reads TGTGCCAGCAGCCAAGAGCTCCGATATGGCTACACCTTC.

The chain recombines TRBV11-2 with TRBJ1-6; a possible D gene is TRBD1 (6 bases). Trimming took off 5 bases at V and 7 bases at J, with 15 bases between the two ends. The CDR3 covers 15 residues. Looked up from germline, CDR1 is SGHAT and CDR2 is FQNNGV. The DNA for the CDR3 is TGTGCCAGCAGCCCGATCAGGGGCCTGAATTCACCCCTCCACTTT. Protein sequence: CASSPIRGLNSPLHF.

CDR3 protein: CASSPTGGASGELFF. The CDR3 DNA reads TGCGCCAGCAGCCCAACAGGGGGCGCGAGCGGGGAGCTGTTTTTT. V gene TRBV5-1 combines with J gene TRBJ2-2; 9 bases agree with TRBD1. This CDR3 has 15 residues. Germline V CDR1 and CDR2: SGHRS, YFSETQ. The junction had 8 bases not matched to a gene; V was cut back by 4 bases and J by 7 bases.

V usage is TRBV6-5 and J usage is TRBJ2-5; unclear D gene. V gave up 6 bases and J gave up 1 base, with 9 bases separating them. CDR1 MNHEY and CDR2 SVGAGI come from the germline V gene. The CDR3 consists of 13 residues. For the CDR3, the DNA is TGTGCCAGCAGCTCCCTCCTCCAAGAGACCCAGTACTTC. Encoded protein: CASSSLLQETQYF.

The chain recombines TRBV19 with TRBJ1-5, with D unresolved. The V end was cut by 6 bases, the J end by 4 bases, with 7 bases between. This CDR3 spans 12 amino acids. Germline lookup yields CDR1 LNHDA and CDR2 SQIVND (reference sequence). The CDR3 reads CASRQANQPQHF. The CDR3 nucleotides are TGTGCCAGTAGGCAGGCTAATCAGCCCCAGCATTTT. Looking up the rest from reference TRBV19 and TRBJ1-5 gives the full variable domain: DGGITQSPKYLFRKEGQNVTLSCEQNLNHDAMYWYRQDPGQGLRLIYYSQIVNDFQKGDIAEGYSVSREKKESFPLTVTSAQKNPTAFYLCASRQANQPQHFGDGTRLSIL.

This clone has only a few counts. The chain recombines TRBV4-1 with TRBJ2-7; TRBD2 matches 11 bases. The CDR3 sequence is 15 residues long. Germline CDR1 and CDR2: MGHRA and YSYEKL. With V trimmed by 4 bases and J by 2 bases, 4 bases remained unmatched. CDR3 in amino acids: CASSLGTSGAYEQYF. The DNA of the CDR3 is TGCGCCAGCAGCCTCGGGACTAGCGGCGCCTACGAGCAGTACTTC.